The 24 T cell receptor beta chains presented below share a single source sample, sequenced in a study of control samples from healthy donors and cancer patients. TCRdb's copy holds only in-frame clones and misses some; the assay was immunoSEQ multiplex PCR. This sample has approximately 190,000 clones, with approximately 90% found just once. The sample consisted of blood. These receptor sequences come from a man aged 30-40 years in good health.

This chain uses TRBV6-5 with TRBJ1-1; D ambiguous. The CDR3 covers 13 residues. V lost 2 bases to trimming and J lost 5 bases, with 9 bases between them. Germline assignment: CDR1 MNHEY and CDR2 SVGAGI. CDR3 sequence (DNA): TGTGCCAGCAGTTACGCAGAGGAAACTGAAGCTTTCTTT. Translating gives CASSYAEETEAFF.

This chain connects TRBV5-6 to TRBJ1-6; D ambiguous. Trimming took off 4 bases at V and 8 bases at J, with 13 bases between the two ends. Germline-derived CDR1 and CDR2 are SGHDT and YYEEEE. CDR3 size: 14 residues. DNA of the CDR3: TGTGCCAGCAGCCTGGAAAGGACGGATTCACCCCTCCACTTT. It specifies CASSLERTDSPLHF.

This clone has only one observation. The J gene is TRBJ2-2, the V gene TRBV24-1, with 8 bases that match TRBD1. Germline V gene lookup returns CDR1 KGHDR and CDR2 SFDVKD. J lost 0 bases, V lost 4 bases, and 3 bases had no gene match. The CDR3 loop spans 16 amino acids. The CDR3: CATSDTGGPNTGELFF. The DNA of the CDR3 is TGTGCCACCAGTGACACAGGGGGACCGAACACCGGGGAGCTGTTTTTT.

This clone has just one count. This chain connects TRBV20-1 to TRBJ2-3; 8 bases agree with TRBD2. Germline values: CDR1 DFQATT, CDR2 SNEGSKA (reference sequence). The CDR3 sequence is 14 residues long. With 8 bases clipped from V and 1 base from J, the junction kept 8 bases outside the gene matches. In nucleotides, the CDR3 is TGCAGTCCGAGTGGGCGGGGGGGCACAGATACGCAGTATTTT. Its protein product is CSPSGRGGTDTQYF.

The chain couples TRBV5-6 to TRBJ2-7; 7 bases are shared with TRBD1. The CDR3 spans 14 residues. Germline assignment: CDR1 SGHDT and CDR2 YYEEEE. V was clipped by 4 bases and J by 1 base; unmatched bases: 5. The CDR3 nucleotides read TGTGCCAGCAGCCTACTGACAGGGTCCTACGAGCAGTACTTC. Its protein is CASSLLTGSYEQYF.

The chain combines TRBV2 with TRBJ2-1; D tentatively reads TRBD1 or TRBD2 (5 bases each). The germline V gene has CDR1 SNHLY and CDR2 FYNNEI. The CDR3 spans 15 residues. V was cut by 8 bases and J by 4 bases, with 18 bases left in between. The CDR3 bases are TGTGCCAGCCGGGACGACCGTAGTCCTTACAATGAGCAGTTCTTC. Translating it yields CASRDDRSPYNEQFF.

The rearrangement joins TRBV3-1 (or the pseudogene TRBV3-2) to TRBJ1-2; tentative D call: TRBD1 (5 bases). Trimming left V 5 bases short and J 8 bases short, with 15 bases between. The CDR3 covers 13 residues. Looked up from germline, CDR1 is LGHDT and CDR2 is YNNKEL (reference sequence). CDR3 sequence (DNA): TGTGCCAGCAGCTTCCAAGACAGTAACGGCTACACCTTC. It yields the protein CASSFQDSNGYTF.

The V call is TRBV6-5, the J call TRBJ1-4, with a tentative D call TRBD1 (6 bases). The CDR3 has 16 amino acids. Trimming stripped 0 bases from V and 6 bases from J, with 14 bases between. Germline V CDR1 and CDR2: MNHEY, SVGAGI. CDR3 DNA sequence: TGTGCCAGCAGTTACTCGAACGCACAGGGTTATGAAAAACTGTTTTTT. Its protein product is CASSYSNAQGYEKLFF.

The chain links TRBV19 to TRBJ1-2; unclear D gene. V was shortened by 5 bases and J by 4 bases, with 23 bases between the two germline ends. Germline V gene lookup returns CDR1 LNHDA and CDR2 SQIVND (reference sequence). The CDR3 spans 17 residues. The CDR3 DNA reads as TGTGCCAGTAGTCTGTCCTCGTACTCATACAGAACCTATGGCTACACCTTC. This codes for CASSLSSYSYRTYGYTF.

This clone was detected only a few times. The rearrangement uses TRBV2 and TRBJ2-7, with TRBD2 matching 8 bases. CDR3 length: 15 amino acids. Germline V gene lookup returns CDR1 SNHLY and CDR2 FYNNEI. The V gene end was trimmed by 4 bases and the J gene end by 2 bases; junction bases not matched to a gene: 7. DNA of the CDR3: TGTGCCAGCAGTGCCAGCGGGGGTCTTGCCTACGAGCAGTACTTC. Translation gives CASSASGGLAYEQYF.

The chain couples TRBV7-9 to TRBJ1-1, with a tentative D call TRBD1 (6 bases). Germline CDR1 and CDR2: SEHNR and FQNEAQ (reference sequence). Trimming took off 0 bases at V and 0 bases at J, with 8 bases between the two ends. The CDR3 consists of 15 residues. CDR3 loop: CASSLAAGVNTEAFF. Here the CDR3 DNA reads TGTGCCAGCAGCTTAGCGGCAGGGGTGAACACTGAAGCTTTCTTT.

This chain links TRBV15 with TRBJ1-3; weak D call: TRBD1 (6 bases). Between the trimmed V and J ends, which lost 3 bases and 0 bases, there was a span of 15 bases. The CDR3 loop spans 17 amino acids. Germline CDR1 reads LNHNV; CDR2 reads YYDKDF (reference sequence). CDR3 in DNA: TGTGCCACCAGCAGGGGACAACTAAAGGACTCTGGAAACACCATATATTTT. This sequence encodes CATSRGQLKDSGNTIYF.

The chain's CDR3 is CASSIGTWGNQPQHF. For the CDR3, the DNA is TGTGCCAGTAGTATCGGTACTTGGGGCAATCAGCCCCAGCATTTT. V is TRBV19 and J is TRBJ1-5; D is unresolved. The CDR3 covers 15 residues. Trimming shortened V by 3 bases and J by 2 bases, and 11 bases separated the two germline ends. Germline lookup yields CDR1 LNHDA and CDR2 SQIVND (reference sequence). Variable domain in full (rest from reference TRBV19 and TRBJ1-5): DGGITQSPKYLFRKEGQNVTLSCEQNLNHDAMYWYRQDPGQGLRLIYYSQIVNDFQKGDIAEGYSVSREKKESFPLTVTSAQKNPTAFYLCASSIGTWGNQPQHFGDGTRLSIL.

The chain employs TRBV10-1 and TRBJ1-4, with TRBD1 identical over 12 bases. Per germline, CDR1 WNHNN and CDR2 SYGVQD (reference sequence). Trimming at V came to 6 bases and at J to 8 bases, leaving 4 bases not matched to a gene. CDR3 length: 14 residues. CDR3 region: CASRGTGGDEKLFF. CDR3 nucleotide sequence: TGCGCCAGCAGAGGGACAGGGGGCGACGAAAAACTGTTTTTT.

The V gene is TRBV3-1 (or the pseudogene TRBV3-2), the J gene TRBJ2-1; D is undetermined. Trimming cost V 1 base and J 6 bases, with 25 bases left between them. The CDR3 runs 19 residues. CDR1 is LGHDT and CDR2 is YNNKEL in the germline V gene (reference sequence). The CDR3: CASSQVGLKRGDISNEQFF. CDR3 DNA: TGTGCCAGCAGCCAAGTCGGGTTGAAGCGTGGAGACATAAGCAATGAGCAGTTCTTC.

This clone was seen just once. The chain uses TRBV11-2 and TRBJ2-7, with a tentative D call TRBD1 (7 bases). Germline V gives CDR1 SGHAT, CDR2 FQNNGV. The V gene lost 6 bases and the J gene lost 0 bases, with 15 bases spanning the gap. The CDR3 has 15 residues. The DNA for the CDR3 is TGTGCCAGCAGTTCCGCGGGGACAGACTCCTACGAGCAGTACTTC. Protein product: CASSSAGTDSYEQYF.

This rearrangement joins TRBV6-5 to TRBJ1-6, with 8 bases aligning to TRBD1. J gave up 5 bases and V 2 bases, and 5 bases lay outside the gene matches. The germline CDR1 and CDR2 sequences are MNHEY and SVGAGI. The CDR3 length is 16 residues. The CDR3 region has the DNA TGTGCCAGCAGTTACGCCGGACAGGGAAATAATTCACCCCTCCACTTT. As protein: CASSYAGQGNNSPLHF.

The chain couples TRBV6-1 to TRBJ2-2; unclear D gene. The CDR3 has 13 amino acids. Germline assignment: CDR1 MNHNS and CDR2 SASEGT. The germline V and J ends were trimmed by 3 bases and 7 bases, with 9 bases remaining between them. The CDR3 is CASSERWGGELFF. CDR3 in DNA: TGTGCCAGCAGTGAGCGGTGGGGCGGGGAGCTGTTTTTT.

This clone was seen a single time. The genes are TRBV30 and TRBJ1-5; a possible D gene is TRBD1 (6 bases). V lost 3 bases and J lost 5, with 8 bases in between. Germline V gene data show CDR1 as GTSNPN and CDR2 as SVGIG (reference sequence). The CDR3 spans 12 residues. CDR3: CAWSPGDQPQHF. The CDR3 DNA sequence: TGTGCCTGGAGCCCAGGGGATCAGCCCCAGCATTTT.

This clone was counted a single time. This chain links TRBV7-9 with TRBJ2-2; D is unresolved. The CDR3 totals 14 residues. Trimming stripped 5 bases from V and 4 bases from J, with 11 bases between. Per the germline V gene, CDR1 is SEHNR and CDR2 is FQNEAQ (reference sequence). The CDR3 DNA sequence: TGTGCCAGCAGCGCCGCGGCGGCCACCGGGGAGCTGTTTTTT. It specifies CASSAAAATGELFF. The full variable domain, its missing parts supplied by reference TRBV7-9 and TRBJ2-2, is DTGVSQNPRHKITKRGQNVTFRCDPISEHNRLYWYRQTLGQGPEFLTYFQNEAQLEKSRLLSDRFSAERPKGSFSTLEIQRTEQGDSAMYLCASSAAAATGELFFGEGSRLTVL.

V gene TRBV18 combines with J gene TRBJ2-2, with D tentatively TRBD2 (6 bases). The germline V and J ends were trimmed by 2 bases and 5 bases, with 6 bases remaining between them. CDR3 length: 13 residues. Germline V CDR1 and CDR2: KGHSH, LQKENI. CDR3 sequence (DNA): TGTGCCAGCTCACCAGGAGGGACCGGGGAGCTGTTTTTT. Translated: CASSPGGTGELFF.

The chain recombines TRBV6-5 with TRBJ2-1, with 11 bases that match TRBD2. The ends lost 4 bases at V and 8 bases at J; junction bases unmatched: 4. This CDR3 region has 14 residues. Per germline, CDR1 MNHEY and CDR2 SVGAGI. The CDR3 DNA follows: TGTGCCAGCAGTTCCGGGACTAGCGGCGATGAGCAGTTCTTC. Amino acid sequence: CASSSGTSGDEQFF.

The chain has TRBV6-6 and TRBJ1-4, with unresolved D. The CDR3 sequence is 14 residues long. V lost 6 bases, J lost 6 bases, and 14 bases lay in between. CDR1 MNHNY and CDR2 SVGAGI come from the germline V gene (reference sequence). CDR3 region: CASRYQQRDEKLFF. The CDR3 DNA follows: TGTGCCAGCAGATACCAACAACGGGATGAAAAACTGTTTTTT.

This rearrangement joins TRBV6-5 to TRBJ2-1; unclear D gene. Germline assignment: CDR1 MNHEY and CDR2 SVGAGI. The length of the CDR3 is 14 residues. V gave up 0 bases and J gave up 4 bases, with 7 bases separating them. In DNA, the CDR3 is TGTGCCAGCAGTTACTCGATGGGGTACAATGAGCAGTTCTTC. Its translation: CASSYSMGYNEQFF.